The rows below give T cell receptor beta chains drawn from one sample of a study of shared clonotypes between healthy human individuals. Sequenced by immunoSEQ multiplex PCR; TCRdb stores in-frame clones only, minus some. Of about 1.1 million clones listed, approximately 77% were seen once; the top ten hold 0.85% to 1%. The sample was memory CD4+ T cells from PBMCs. These receptors all stem from a young man in good health. Some clones in this sample may be carry-over from other donors' samples. The CDR3 runs from the conserved cysteine through the conserved F or W. D genes are given only for firm matches. Size is stated for part of the rows, as once, few or many counts, or as a class when the clone is expanded.

j_call: TRBJ2-7
v_call: TRBV7-9
d_call: TRBD2
clone_size: -
cdr3_aa: CASSLGIAGKSYEQYF
cdr3_nt: TGTGCCAGCAGCTTAGGGATAGCGGGAAAGTCCTACGAGCAGTACTTC

j_call: TRBJ2-1
v_call: TRBV6-1
d_call: -
clone_size: -
cdr3_aa: CASSLPQGLINEQFF
cdr3_nt: TGTGCCAGCAGTCTACCGCAGGGGTTAATCAATGAGCAGTTCTTC

j_call: TRBJ2-1
v_call: TRBV27
d_call: TRBD2
clone_size: -
cdr3_aa: CASSLAGAFIREQFF
cdr3_nt: TGTGCCAGCAGCTTAGCGGGGGCTTTTATCCGTGAGCAGTTCTTC

j_call: TRBJ2-4
v_call: TRBV28
d_call: -
clone_size: -
cdr3_aa: CASSLVDRLNIQYF
cdr3_nt: TGTGCCAGCAGTTTAGTCGACAGATTAAACATTCAGTACTTC

j_call: TRBJ1-2
v_call: TRBV10-3
d_call: TRBD1
clone_size: -
cdr3_aa: CAISVNLGQGERYGYTF
cdr3_nt: TGTGCCATCAGTGTTAATCTTGGACAGGGCGAGAGGTATGGCTACACCTTC

j_call: TRBJ2-7
v_call: TRBV15
d_call: -
clone_size: once
cdr3_aa: CATSGDRYEQYF
cdr3_nt: TGTGCCACCAGCGGTGACCGGTACGAGCAGTACTTC

j_call: TRBJ2-3
v_call: TRBV2
d_call: -
clone_size: -
cdr3_aa: CANTLRGLSTDTQYF
cdr3_nt: TGTGCCAACACCCTCAGGGGCCTCAGCACAGATACGCAGTATTTT

j_call: TRBJ2-3
v_call: TRBV5-8
d_call: -
clone_size: -
cdr3_aa: CASSFSTAVSTQYF
cdr3_nt: TGTGCCAGCAGCTTTTCGACAGCCGTCAGTACGCAGTATTTT

j_call: TRBJ1-4
v_call: TRBV28
d_call: -
clone_size: once
cdr3_aa: CASSLGGWEKLFF
cdr3_nt: TGTGCCAGCAGTTTGGGGGGCTGGGAAAAACTGTTTTTT

j_call: TRBJ1-5
v_call: TRBV28
d_call: -
clone_size: -
cdr3_aa: CASHRDRGQPQHF
cdr3_nt: TGTGCCAGCCACCGCGATCGGGGTCAGCCCCAGCATTTT

j_call: TRBJ2-1
v_call: TRBV10-3
d_call: -
clone_size: once
cdr3_aa: CAISEGQTNEQFF
cdr3_nt: TGTGCCATCAGTGAGGGGCAAACTAATGAGCAGTTCTTC

j_call: TRBJ2-5
v_call: TRBV6-1
d_call: -
clone_size: once
cdr3_aa: CTSSDGPRIIVDETQYF
cdr3_nt: TGTACCAGCAGTGACGGTCCAAGGATCATCGTCGACGAGACCCAGTACTTC

j_call: TRBJ2-2
v_call: TRBV7-9
d_call: TRBD2
clone_size: once
cdr3_aa: CASSLRPGRAVGTGELFF
cdr3_nt: TGTGCCAGCAGCTTAAGACCCGGGAGGGCCGTGGGGACCGGGGAGCTGTTTTTT

j_call: TRBJ2-2
v_call: TRBV5-1
d_call: TRBD1
clone_size: -
cdr3_aa: CASSSGQALTGELFF
cdr3_nt: TGCGCCAGCAGCTCAGGACAGGCTCTGACCGGGGAGCTGTTTTTT

j_call: TRBJ2-7
v_call: TRBV28
d_call: -
clone_size: -
cdr3_aa: CASNLDRTSPLREQYF
cdr3_nt: TGTGCCAGCAACCTGGACCGGACATCTCCCCTGAGGGAGCAGTACTTC

j_call: TRBJ2-7
v_call: TRBV7-9
d_call: TRBD1
clone_size: -
cdr3_aa: CASGKQGNSYEQYF
cdr3_nt: TGTGCCAGCGGGAAACAGGGGAACTCCTACGAGCAGTACTTC

j_call: TRBJ1-2
v_call: TRBV27
d_call: TRBD1
clone_size: -
cdr3_aa: CASSLLDRGPTRGYGYTF
cdr3_nt: TGTGCCAGCAGTTTACTGGACAGGGGTCCAACTAGGGGCTATGGCTACACCTTC

j_call: TRBJ2-3
v_call: TRBV7-7
d_call: TRBD2
clone_size: -
cdr3_aa: CASSPRTSGRDTQYF
cdr3_nt: TGTGCCAGCAGCCCACGGACTAGCGGGCGAGATACGCAGTATTTT

j_call: TRBJ2-5
v_call: TRBV15
d_call: -
clone_size: -
cdr3_aa: CATSKRGGGQETQYF
cdr3_nt: TGTGCCACCAGCAAGAGGGGGGGCGGTCAAGAGACCCAGTACTTC

j_call: TRBJ2-7
v_call: TRBV7-2
d_call: -
clone_size: -
cdr3_aa: CASSLWSSYEQYF
cdr3_nt: TGTGCCAGCAGCTTATGGAGCTCCTACGAGCAGTACTTC

j_call: TRBJ2-3
v_call: TRBV7-9
d_call: -
clone_size: -
cdr3_aa: CASRPNRGGADTQYF
cdr3_nt: TGTGCCAGCAGACCGAACAGGGGAGGGGCAGATACGCAGTATTTT

j_call: TRBJ2-7
v_call: TRBV5-3
d_call: -
clone_size: -
cdr3_aa: CARSLAVIQGVRTYEQYF
cdr3_nt: TGTGCCAGAAGCTTGGCGGTAATTCAGGGAGTTAGGACCTACGAGCAGTACTTC

j_call: TRBJ2-3
v_call: TRBV5-1
d_call: -
clone_size: -
cdr3_aa: CASSLGGDTQYF
cdr3_nt: TGCGCCAGCAGCTTGGGGGGAGATACGCAGTATTTT

j_call: TRBJ2-3
v_call: TRBV5-1
d_call: -
clone_size: -
cdr3_aa: CASSLDGLLSTDTQYF
cdr3_nt: TGCGCCAGCAGCTTGGACGGGCTTCTTAGCACAGATACGCAGTATTTT

j_call: TRBJ2-5
v_call: TRBV2
d_call: -
clone_size: -
cdr3_aa: CASSYRLSGEETQYF
cdr3_nt: TGTGCCAGCAGTTACCGCCTTTCCGGGGAGGAGACCCAGTACTTC

j_call: TRBJ2-2
v_call: TRBV18
d_call: TRBD1
clone_size: -
cdr3_aa: CASSPIGPGQGSTGELFF
cdr3_nt: TGTGCCAGCTCACCAATCGGCCCGGGACAGGGTTCCACCGGGGAGCTGTTTTTT

j_call: TRBJ2-2
v_call: TRBV4-1
d_call: -
clone_size: -
cdr3_aa: CASSQSTANTGELFF
cdr3_nt: TGCGCCAGCAGCCAGTCGACGGCGAACACCGGGGAGCTGTTTTTT

j_call: TRBJ2-7
v_call: TRBV28
d_call: -
clone_size: -
cdr3_aa: CASSFITGEQYF
cdr3_nt: TGTGCCAGCAGTTTTATCACCGGCGAGCAGTACTTC

j_call: TRBJ2-1
v_call: TRBV9
d_call: TRBD2
clone_size: -
cdr3_aa: CASSVEGRRGGLAGAYNEQFF
cdr3_nt: TGTGCCAGCAGCGTAGAAGGGCGAAGGGGAGGTCTAGCGGGAGCCTACAATGAGCAGTTCTTC

j_call: TRBJ2-3
v_call: TRBV28
d_call: -
clone_size: once
cdr3_aa: CATVGGARNARTDTQYF
cdr3_nt: TGTGCCACCGTAGGGGGGGCTAGGAACGCCCGCACAGATACGCAGTATTTT

j_call: TRBJ1-1
v_call: TRBV7-3
d_call: -
clone_size: -
cdr3_aa: CASSLDRDTEAFF
cdr3_nt: TGTGCCAGCAGCTTAGACCGTGACACTGAAGCTTTCTTT

j_call: TRBJ2-5
v_call: TRBV20-1
d_call: -
clone_size: -
cdr3_aa: CSESRETQYF
cdr3_nt: TGCAGTGAATCCAGGGAGACCCAGTACTTC

j_call: TRBJ2-1
v_call: TRBV6-5
d_call: -
clone_size: -
cdr3_aa: CASSYIAREYYNEQFF
cdr3_nt: TGTGCCAGCAGTTACATCGCCCGGGAGTACTACAATGAGCAGTTCTTC

j_call: TRBJ2-7
v_call: TRBV4-1
d_call: TRBD1
clone_size: -
cdr3_aa: CASSPSGTEAWYF
cdr3_nt: TGCGCCAGCAGCCCCTCCGGGACAGAGGCCTGGTACTTC

j_call: TRBJ1-5
v_call: TRBV19
d_call: -
clone_size: -
cdr3_aa: CASSPQGSPQPQHF
cdr3_nt: TGTGCCAGTAGTCCACAGGGTTCGCCTCAGCCCCAGCATTTT

j_call: TRBJ2-1
v_call: TRBV30
d_call: -
clone_size: once
cdr3_aa: CAWSVTLGAFF
cdr3_nt: TGTGCCTGGAGTGTAACCCTTGGGGCTTTCTTC

j_call: TRBJ2-7
v_call: TRBV11-2
d_call: -
clone_size: -
cdr3_aa: CASSAAGGQYEQYF
cdr3_nt: TGTGCCAGCAGCGCCGCCGGGGGGCAATACGAGCAGTACTTC

j_call: TRBJ2-7
v_call: TRBV5-1
d_call: TRBD1
clone_size: -
cdr3_aa: CASRSTGSDGEQYF
cdr3_nt: TGCGCCAGCAGGTCGACAGGGTCGGATGGCGAGCAGTACTTC

j_call: TRBJ1-1
v_call: TRBV30
d_call: -
clone_size: once
cdr3_aa: CAWIIWGNTEAFF
cdr3_nt: TGTGCCTGGATCATTTGGGGGAACACTGAAGCTTTCTTT

j_call: TRBJ1-5
v_call: TRBV18
d_call: TRBD1
clone_size: -
cdr3_aa: CASSPGTGGNQPQHF
cdr3_nt: TGTGCCAGCTCACCAGGGACAGGGGGCAATCAGCCCCAGCATTTT

j_call: TRBJ2-3
v_call: TRBV7-3
d_call: -
clone_size: -
cdr3_aa: CASSLIGGPSTDTQYF
cdr3_nt: TGTGCCAGCAGCTTAATTGGGGGACCTAGCACAGATACGCAGTATTTT

j_call: TRBJ1-1
v_call: TRBV5-1
d_call: TRBD1
clone_size: -
cdr3_aa: CASSSTGTGGLSTEAFF
cdr3_nt: TGCGCCAGCAGCTCGACCGGGACAGGGGGCCTGTCGACTGAAGCTTTCTTT

j_call: TRBJ2-5
v_call: TRBV5-1
d_call: -
clone_size: -
cdr3_aa: CASSFTGYQETQYF
cdr3_nt: TGCGCCAGCAGCTTTACAGGGTACCAAGAGACCCAGTACTTC

j_call: TRBJ1-5
v_call: TRBV15
d_call: -
clone_size: -
cdr3_aa: CATSSYSNQPQHF
cdr3_nt: TGTGCCACCAGCAGTTACAGCAATCAGCCCCAGCATTTT

j_call: TRBJ2-7
v_call: TRBV7-9
d_call: -
clone_size: once
cdr3_aa: CASSLGDPNPHEQYF
cdr3_nt: TGTGCCAGCAGCTTAGGGGACCCGAACCCCCACGAGCAGTACTTC

j_call: TRBJ2-6
v_call: TRBV27
d_call: -
clone_size: -
cdr3_aa: CARPSGPSSGANVLTF
cdr3_nt: TGTGCCAGGCCCTCTGGTCCCAGCTCTGGGGCCAACGTCCTGACTTTC

j_call: TRBJ2-2
v_call: TRBV7-3
d_call: -
clone_size: few
cdr3_aa: CASSLSHFGTDPTGELFF
cdr3_nt: TGTGCCAGCAGCTTATCCCATTTCGGGACCGACCCCACCGGGGAGCTGTTTTTT

j_call: TRBJ1-3
v_call: TRBV7-3
d_call: -
clone_size: -
cdr3_aa: CASRPPSGNTIYF
cdr3_nt: TGTGCCAGCAGGCCACCCTCTGGAAACACCATATATTTT

j_call: TRBJ2-3
v_call: TRBV28
d_call: TRBD2
clone_size: -
cdr3_aa: CASSSTTSGRSRSGRDTQYF
cdr3_nt: TGTGCCAGCAGTTCCACGACTAGCGGGAGGTCGAGGAGTGGTAGGGATACGCAGTATTTT

j_call: TRBJ1-1
v_call: TRBV6-1
d_call: -
clone_size: once
cdr3_aa: CASSEYRERVLDTEAFF
cdr3_nt: TGTGCCAGCAGTGAGTACAGGGAGAGGGTTTTGGACACTGAAGCTTTCTTT

j_call: TRBJ1-5
v_call: TRBV5-6
d_call: -
clone_size: -
cdr3_aa: CASSGGGGNQPQHF
cdr3_nt: TGTGCCAGCAGCGGCGGGGGAGGCAATCAGCCCCAGCATTTT

j_call: TRBJ1-1
v_call: TRBV5-4
d_call: TRBD1
clone_size: -
cdr3_aa: CASSWGQVNAEAFF
cdr3_nt: TGTGCCAGCAGCTGGGGACAGGTGAACGCTGAAGCTTTCTTT

j_call: TRBJ2-2
v_call: TRBV30
d_call: TRBD2
clone_size: few
cdr3_aa: CAWRRLAGGSGELFF
cdr3_nt: TGTGCCTGGAGACGACTAGCGGGAGGATCCGGGGAGCTGTTTTTT

j_call: TRBJ2-7
v_call: TRBV19
d_call: -
clone_size: -
cdr3_aa: CASSPRDIGYEQYF
cdr3_nt: TGTGCCAGTAGCCCCCGGGACATTGGTTACGAGCAGTACTTC

j_call: TRBJ1-2
v_call: TRBV28
d_call: -
clone_size: -
cdr3_aa: CASSGSRGYGYTF
cdr3_nt: TGTGCCAGCTCAGGCTCTCGAGGGTATGGCTACACCTTC

j_call: TRBJ2-2
v_call: TRBV2
d_call: -
clone_size: -
cdr3_aa: CASATVGELFF
cdr3_nt: TGTGCCAGCGCAACCGTTGGGGAGCTGTTTTTT

j_call: TRBJ1-4
v_call: TRBV30
d_call: -
clone_size: -
cdr3_aa: CAWSVRGRSEKLFF
cdr3_nt: TGTGCCTGGAGTGTTCGGGGAAGAAGTGAAAAACTGTTTTTT

j_call: TRBJ2-5
v_call: TRBV4-3
d_call: -
clone_size: -
cdr3_aa: CASSQDLDSQRTQYF
cdr3_nt: TGCGCCAGCAGCCAAGATCTTGACAGCCAGAGGACCCAGTACTTC